Sequencing of this T cell receptor beta chain was carried out in a study of blood T cell repertoires in COVID-19. Clones were sequenced by immunoSEQ multiplex PCR, and TCRdb holds only the in-frame ones, with some missing. The sample lists approximately 130,000 clones; about 83% were seen once. The CDR3 runs 14 residues. Germline V lookup: CDR1 LNHNV, CDR2 YYDKDF (reference sequence). Unmatched junction bases numbered 4, after V lost 7 bases and J lost 0 bases. The chain employs TRBV15 and TRBJ2-7, with TRBD1 matching 9 bases. Source material: peripheral blood. This TCR was recovered from a human donor in a cohort sampled during active COVID-19. As DNA, the CDR3 is TGTGCCACCACCCGGGACAGGGCCTCCTACGAGCAGTACTTC. Residues: CATTRDRASYEQYF.